The source of this TCR beta chain is a study of cytomegalovirus exposure and HLA in healthy donors. 60 Vbeta and 13 Jbeta primers were used in PCR. Sequencing was performed with immunoSEQ multiplex PCR; in TCRdb, only in-frame clones are kept and a portion is missing. This table holds tens of thousands of clones, around two fifths found once. Germline V gene sequence: CDR1 SGHAT, CDR2 FQNNGV. The CDR3 is 15 amino acids. V was cut by 1 base and J by 8 bases, with 16 bases left in between. This clonotype was sampled from a woman between 45 and 65 years old in good health and CMV-seronegative. The sample comprised PBMCs. The gene calls are TRBV11-2 and TRBJ2-3; possibly TRBD2 for D (7 bases). The CDR3 nucleotides are TGTGCCAGCAGCTTAGGCGGGGGCCCCGTCGGTACGCAGTATTTT. Amino acids: CASSLGGGPVGTQYF.